This TCR beta chain was documented in a study of CD8 T cells in Susac syndrome (dated by TCRdb to the late 2010s). Describing the broader study: The study used repertoire sequencing to test whether antigen drove CD8+ T cell activation and differentiation in Susac syndrome.

Worth noting for this clonotype: Its antigen remains undetermined. Per-base quality was not reported, and no clone a single base away is much larger than it.

RNA was extracted using the RNeasy kit, and roughly 0.45 to 1 microgram was reverse transcribed with random hexamers. The immunoSEQ multiplex PCR assay, covering 54 Vbeta and 13 Jbeta segments, was used to amplify TCR beta CDR3 regions. PCR amplification bias was corrected using a synthetic template baseline for primer optimization and computational correction. Turning to the authors' computational methods: Only productive sequences were kept, with reads annotated to V, D and J genes according to IMGT and analyzed in immunoSEQ Analyzer. Clonality was calculated as one minus the Shannon entropy normalized by log2 of the number of productive unique sequences. Public and private clones were assessed among the 100 most prevalent clones of each patient and control. Susac-specific clones were defined as absent from healthy and MS cohorts, around 1,000 published viral clones and other ImmuneACCESS disease sequences. TCRdb reprocessing: public reads trimmed at Q25 with fastp, clones called with MiXCR, in-frame beta chains kept. When rows share a CDR3 protein, they turn into one entry using the most common DNA and genes. The V and J calls were determined by TCRdb, not by the authors. The sample table shows 170,000 or so distinct CDR3 sequences, and approximately 93% are seen once. The ten biggest clones cover around 0.1% of the sample.

Beyond this particular receptor, the publication reports: The study acknowledged that relatively few individuals were included in the TCR sequencing and HLA analysis.

The germline V gene (reference sequence) supplies CDR1 SGHAT and CDR2 FQDESV. The CDR3 covers 13 residues, taking in both the cysteine and the phenylalanine. Only the CDR3 part of the read is kept: 39 bases, read in frame from the first base. For this chain, trimming is 7 bases at the V end and 7 bases at the J end, and the number of junction bases without a gene match is 3. Peripheral blood CD8+ and CD4+ T cells from healthy donors, Susac syndrome patients and multiple sclerosis patients were profiled using high-throughput TCR beta sequencing. Treatment-naive patients with stable or active relapsing-remitting disease fulfilling revised McDonald criteria were used as multiple sclerosis controls. Bulk CD8+ and CD4+ T cells were purified by magnetic negative isolation, whereas CD8+ TEMRA cells were enriched by FACS. Blood was drawn into EDTA tubes, processed within 24 hours, and PBMCs were isolated by density gradient centrifugation. PBMCs intended for TCR sequencing were frozen in liquid nitrogen and were later thawed in a 37 degrees C water bath. Purity of sorted or isolated CD4+, CD8+ and CD8+ TEMRA cells was at least 90%.

The material sequenced was CD4+ T cells from PBMCs. The clonotype comes from a human donor with multiple sclerosis. The chain is made from TRBV11-1 and TRBJ2-2, with 10 bases aligning to TRBD2. The CDR3: CASKIAGGGELFF. The nucleotides are TGTGCCAGCAAGATAGCGGGAGGCGGGGAGCTGTTTTTT.